The T cell receptor beta chain described here comes from a study of blood T cell repertoires in COVID-19. About the study: The analysed material was cDNA or gDNA that came from T cells, B-cell-depleted T cells, or PBMCs.

Germline V gene data show CDR1 as SGHNT and CDR2 as YENEEA. Trimming stripped 7 bases from V and 11 bases from J, with 20 bases between. The CDR3 consists of 13 residues. Per the original data handling: Amplification from reference gene primers served as the basis for estimated nucleated cell counts. TCRdb's copy holds only in-frame clones and misses some; the assay was immunoSEQ multiplex PCR. V and J calls and clone size come straight from that table; D and trimming were deduced from the DNA. The table has around 240,000 clones, about 83% seen once. What was sequenced was PBMCs or T cells enriched from blood (not recorded which). This chain connects TRBV11-3 to TRBJ1-1; possibly TRBD1 for D (5 bases). The sequence was obtained from a woman in her forties or fifties who had recovered from COVID-19. This chain's CDR3 is CASTWSGRGEAFF. CDR3 DNA sequence: TGTGCCAGCACCTGGTCAGGGAGGGGCGAGGCTTTCTTT.